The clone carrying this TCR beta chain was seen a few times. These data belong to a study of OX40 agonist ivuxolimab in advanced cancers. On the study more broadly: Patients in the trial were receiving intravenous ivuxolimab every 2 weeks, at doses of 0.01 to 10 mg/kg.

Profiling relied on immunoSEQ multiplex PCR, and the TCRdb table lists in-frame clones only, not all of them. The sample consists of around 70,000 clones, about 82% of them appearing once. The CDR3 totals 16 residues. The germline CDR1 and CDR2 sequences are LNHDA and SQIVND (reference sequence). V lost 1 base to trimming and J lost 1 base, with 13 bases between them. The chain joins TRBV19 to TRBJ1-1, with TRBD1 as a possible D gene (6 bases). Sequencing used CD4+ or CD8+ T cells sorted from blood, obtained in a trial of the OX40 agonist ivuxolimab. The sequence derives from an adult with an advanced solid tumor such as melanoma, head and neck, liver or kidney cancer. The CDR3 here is CASSIVYREGNTEAFF. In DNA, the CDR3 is TGTGCCAGTAGTATAGTTTACAGGGAGGGGAACACTGAAGCTTTCTTT.